The TCR beta chain described here comes from a study of cytomegalovirus exposure and HLA in healthy donors. General study results and limits: CMV serostatus was the sole immune exposure information available. Across HLA loci, a later analysis found differing TCR association rates, with DRB1 most and HLA-C fewest. Association of a missense DCLRE1C variant with TCR beta V- and J-gene trimming was reported in a later analysis.

This cohort consisted of healthy bone marrow donors. The germline V gene has CDR1 LNHDA and CDR2 SQIVND (reference sequence). V shed 6 bases and J 4 bases; nucleotides not matched to a gene: 7. The CDR3 sequence is 14 residues long. Worth noting for this clone: Its antigen is unidentified.

This PCR relied on a set of 60 Vbeta primers and 13 Jbeta primers. Here immunoSEQ multiplex PCR was the method, and the copy in TCRdb shows in-frame clones only, minus some. Of 200,000 to 250,000 clones detected, more than 65% appear once; the ten largest clones hold roughly 1.6%. The chain is built from TRBV19 and TRBJ2-5, with TRBD1 matching over 8 bases. The TCR sequence derives from a man in his fifties in good health and CMV-seronegative. The sample consisted of PBMCs. The CDR3 sequence: CASRGTGVGETQYF. The CDR3 nucleotides read TGTGCCAGTAGGGGGACAGGAGTTGGAGAGACCCAGTACTTC.